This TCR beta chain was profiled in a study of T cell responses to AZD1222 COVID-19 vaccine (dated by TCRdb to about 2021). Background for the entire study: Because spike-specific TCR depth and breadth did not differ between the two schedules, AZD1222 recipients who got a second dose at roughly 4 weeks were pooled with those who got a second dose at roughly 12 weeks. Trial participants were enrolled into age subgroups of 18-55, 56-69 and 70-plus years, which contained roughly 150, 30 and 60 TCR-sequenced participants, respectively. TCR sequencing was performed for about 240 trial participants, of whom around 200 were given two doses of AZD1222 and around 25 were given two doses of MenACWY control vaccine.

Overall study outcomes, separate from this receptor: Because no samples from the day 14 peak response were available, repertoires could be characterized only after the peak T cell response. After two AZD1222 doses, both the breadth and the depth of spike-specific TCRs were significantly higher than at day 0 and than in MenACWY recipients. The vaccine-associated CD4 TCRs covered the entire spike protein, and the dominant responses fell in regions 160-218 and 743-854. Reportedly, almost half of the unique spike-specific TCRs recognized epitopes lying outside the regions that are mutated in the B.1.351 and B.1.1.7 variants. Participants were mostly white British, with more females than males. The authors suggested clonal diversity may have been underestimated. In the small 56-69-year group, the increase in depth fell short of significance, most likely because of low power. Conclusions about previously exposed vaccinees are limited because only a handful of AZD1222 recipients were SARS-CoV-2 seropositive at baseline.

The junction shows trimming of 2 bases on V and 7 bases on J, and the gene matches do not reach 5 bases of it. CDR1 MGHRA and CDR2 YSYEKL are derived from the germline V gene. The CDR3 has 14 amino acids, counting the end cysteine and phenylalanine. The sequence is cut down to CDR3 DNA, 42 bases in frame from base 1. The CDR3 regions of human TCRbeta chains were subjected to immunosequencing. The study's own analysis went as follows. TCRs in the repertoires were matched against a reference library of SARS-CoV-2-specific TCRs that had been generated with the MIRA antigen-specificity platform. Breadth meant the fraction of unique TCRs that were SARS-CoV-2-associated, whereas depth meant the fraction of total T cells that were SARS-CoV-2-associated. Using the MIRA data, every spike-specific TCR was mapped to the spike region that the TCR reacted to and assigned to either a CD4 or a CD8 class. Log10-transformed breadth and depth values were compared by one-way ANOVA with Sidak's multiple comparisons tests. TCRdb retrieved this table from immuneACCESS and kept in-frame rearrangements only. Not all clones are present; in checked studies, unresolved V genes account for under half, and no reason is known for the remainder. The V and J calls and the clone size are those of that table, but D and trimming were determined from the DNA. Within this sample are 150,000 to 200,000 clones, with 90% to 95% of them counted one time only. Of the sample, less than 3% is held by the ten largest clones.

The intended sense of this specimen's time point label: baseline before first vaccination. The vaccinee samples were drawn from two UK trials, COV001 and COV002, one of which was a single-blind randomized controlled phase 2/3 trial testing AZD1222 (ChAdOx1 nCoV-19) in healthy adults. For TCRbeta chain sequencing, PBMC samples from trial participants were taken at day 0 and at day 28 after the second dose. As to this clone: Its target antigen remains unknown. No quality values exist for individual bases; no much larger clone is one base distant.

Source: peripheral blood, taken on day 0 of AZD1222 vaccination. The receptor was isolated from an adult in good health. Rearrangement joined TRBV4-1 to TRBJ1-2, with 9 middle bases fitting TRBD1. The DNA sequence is TGCGCCAGCAGCCAAAGACAGGGGGGGACTGGCTACACCTTC. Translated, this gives CASSQRQGGTGYTF.